This TCR beta chain was sequenced during a study of RUNX1 and TCR beta rearrangement in T-cell leukemia (dated by TCRdb to the early 2020s). Regarding the research as a whole: The comparison of TCR beta rearrangements and CDR3 junctions set about 13 T-ALLs carrying mono-allelic acquired RUNX1 mutations against 10 to 11 T-ALLs that were RUNX1 wildtype. In the mutated group, all RUNX1 mutations were heterozygous, with around eleven located in the Runt homology domain and three in the transactivation domain. The RUNX1 wildtype T-ALLs were matched for an immature maturation arrest stage, which was defined as lacking cytoplasmic or surface TCR beta protein. RUNX1 wildtype T-ALLs were selected to carry at least incomplete clonal TCR beta rearrangements, enabling D1 versus D2 segment comparison. The maturation arrest stages of RUNX1-mutated T-ALLs were more diverse, with some cases arrested before the onset of TCR beta rearrangement. TCR beta rearrangements in human T-ALL were analyzed for comparison with results obtained from a Runx1 knockout mouse model. An earlier study had already determined the RUNX1 mutation status of the T-ALL cases. The multicentric trials consisted of GRAALL-2003 and GRAALL-2005. Genescan analysis following EuroClonality multiplex PCR on genomic DNA was used to assess TCR rearrangements. Paper-wide results and their limitations: Too few clonal rearrangements were available to evaluate TCR beta CDR3 length or D segment truncation in T-ALLs. Among T-ALL clonal rearrangements, TCR beta D1 segment usage was 83% in the RUNX1-mutated group and about 65% in the wildtype group, a difference that was not significant. TCR beta J1 cluster usage was similar between RUNX1-mutated and wildtype T-ALLs, with no significant difference. Clonal TCR beta rearrangements were found in roughly two thirds of RUNX1-mutated T-ALLs, which is fewer than the over 80% reported for T-ALL generally.

Preparation of the library involved PCR. The sequencer listed for this sample is Illumina MiSeq. TCR beta DJ and VDJ rearrangements were characterized using next generation amplicon sequencing. On the study's bioinformatics: The Vidjil software was used to analyze amplicon sequencing data and identify clonal TCR beta rearrangements. TCR beta rearrangement characteristics were compared between RUNX1-mutated and wildtype groups using two-tailed Fisher exact tests. TCRdb reran the public reads through fastp at Q25 and MiXCR, keeping productive beta chains. Rows are unified per CDR3 protein, each entry keeping the most common DNA and genes. The V and J calls follow TCRdb's processing rather than the paper's. The sample table holds roughly 800 distinct CDR3 sequences, of which less than 30% were seen once. The ten top clones hold around 35% of the sample. Notes on this clonotype: Its antigen is unknown. Sequence at one end of the junction differs from germline and may be a read error.

For oncotyping and quantification of minimal residual disease, T-ALL samples were taken at diagnosis from children and adults treated according to protocol. The germline V gene (reference sequence) provides CDR1 SEHNR and CDR2 FQNEAQ. The cysteine opens and the phenylalanine closes a CDR3 of 12 amino acids. Only CDR3 DNA remains: 36 bases, in frame from the first base. The sequencing sample was made of blood. This clonotype originated in a male donor with T-cell acute lymphoblastic leukemia. The chain couples TRBV7-9 to TRBJ1-2; the D gene assignment is ambiguous. The bases read TGTGCCGGCAGCTTAGCTGGTGATGGCTACACCTTC. The resulting protein is CAGSLAGDGYTF. Outside the CDR3, residues come from the reference TRBV7-9 and TRBJ1-2 proteins, so the full variable domain is: DTGVSQNPRHKITKRGQNVTFRCDPISEHNRLYWYRQTLGQGPEFLTYFQNEAQLEKSRLLSDRFSAERPKGSFSTLEIQRTEQGDSAMYLCAGSLAGDGYTFGSGTRLTVV.